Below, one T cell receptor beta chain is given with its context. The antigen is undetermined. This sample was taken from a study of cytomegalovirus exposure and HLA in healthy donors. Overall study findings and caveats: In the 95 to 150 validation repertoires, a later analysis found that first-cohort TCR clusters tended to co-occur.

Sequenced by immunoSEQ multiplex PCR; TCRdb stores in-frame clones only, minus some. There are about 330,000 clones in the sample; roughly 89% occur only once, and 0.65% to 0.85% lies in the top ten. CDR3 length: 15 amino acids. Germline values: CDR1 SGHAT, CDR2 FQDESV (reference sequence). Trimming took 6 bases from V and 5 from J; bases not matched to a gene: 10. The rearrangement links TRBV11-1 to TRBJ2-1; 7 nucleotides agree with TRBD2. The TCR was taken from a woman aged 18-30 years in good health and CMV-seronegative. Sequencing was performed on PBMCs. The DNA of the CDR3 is TGTGCCAGCAGGAGACCGGGACTATCCCACAATGAGCAGTTCTTC. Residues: CASRRPGLSHNEQFF.